Presented here are 24 T cell receptor beta chains from one specimen sequenced in a study of Ad26.COV2.S vaccination and SARS-CoV-2 variants. The treatment is: approximately 18 received Ad26.COV2.S at low or high dose, single or two shots; 5 received placebo; per-sample allocation not given. Sampling took place 63 days after the first vaccine or placebo injection. Libraries were prepared by immunoSEQ multiplex PCR; TCRdb keeps only in-frame clonotypes and omits some of them. The table records 250,000 or so clones, approximately 88% of them present only once. Material: peripheral blood, obtained in a trial of Ad26.COV2.S vaccine versus placebo. Receptor source: a person between 18 and 60 years old who received the Ad26.COV2.S COVID-19 vaccine or a placebo.

The gene calls are TRBV6-5 and TRBJ2-7; D may be TRBD1 (5 bases). Germline CDR1 is MNHEY and CDR2 is SVGAGI. The CDR3 is made up of 13 amino acids. V shed 4 bases and J shed 2 bases, with 9 bases lying between them. The CDR3 bases are TGTGCCAGCAGTTCCCAGGGCCCCTACGAGCAGTACGTC. It translates to CASSSQGPYEQYV.

There are a few counts of this clone. J is TRBJ2-2 and V is TRBV4-2; D perhaps matches TRBD2 (6 bases). CDR3 length: 14 residues. Germline V gives CDR1 LGHNA, CDR2 YNFKEQ. Between the trimmed V and J ends, which lost 1 base and 3 bases, there was a span of 6 bases. CDR3 nucleotide sequence: TGTGCCAGCAGCCAAGGGGGGGACACCGGGGAGCTGTTTTTT. It yields the protein CASSQGGDTGELFF.

V gene TRBV4-3 combines with J gene TRBJ1-4, with 12 bases matching TRBD1. Germline V gene data show CDR1 as LGHNA and CDR2 as YSLEER. V lost 3 bases and J lost 8; bases outside the gene matches: 4. The CDR3 loop spans 15 amino acids. The chain's CDR3 is CASSQGQGASEKLFF. The CDR3, as DNA: TGCGCCAGCAGCCAGGGACAGGGGGCTTCCGAAAAACTGTTTTTT.

This chain links TRBV4-3 with TRBJ1-5; D gene unclear. Trimming took 0 bases from V and 3 from J, leaving 6 bases between them. The CDR3 is 14 residues long. The germline V gene encodes CDR1 LGHNA and CDR2 YSLEER. The CDR3 bases are TGCGCCAGCAGCCAAGACCGAATCAATCAGCCCCAGCATTTT. Translated, it gives CASSQDRINQPQHF.

This rearrangement joins TRBV4-1 to TRBJ1-5; no clear D. CDR1 and CDR2 (germline): MGHRA, YSYEKL. Trimming cost V 0 bases and J 6 bases, with 18 bases left between them. This CDR3 has 17 amino acids. CDR3 DNA sequence: TGCGCCAGCAGCCAAGAAGGTTCACAGTCCCTTATTCAGCCCCAGCATTTT. As protein: CASSQEGSQSLIQPQHF.

The V and J genes are TRBV7-2 and TRBJ1-2; possibly TRBD1 for D (6 bases). This CDR3 contains 16 residues. V dropped 0 bases and J dropped 5 bases, with 16 bases sitting between them. The germline CDR1 and CDR2 sequences are SGHTA and FQGNSA. For the CDR3, the DNA is TGTGCCAGCAGCTTAGCCGCAGGGGCGAGAGGATATGGCTACACCTTC. This gives the protein CASSLAAGARGYGYTF.

The CDR3 DNA sequence: TGTGCCAGCAGTTACTCGAGGAGGGGGCTGATGGGATCCTACAATGAGCAGTTCTTC. Its translation is CASSYSRRGLMGSYNEQFF. The chain carries TRBV6-2 or TRBV6-3 and TRBJ2-1, with D possibly TRBD1 on 7 matching bases. The germline V gene has CDR1 MNHEY and CDR2 SVGEGT. There are 19 residues in the CDR3. V was clipped by 0 bases and J by 1 base, with 19 bases between them.

V is TRBV4-3 and J is TRBJ2-3, with TRBD2 as a possible D gene (5 bases). This CDR3 has 13 amino acids. Germline CDR1 reads LGHNA; CDR2 reads YSLEER. V lost 4 bases, J lost 6 bases, and 11 bases lay in between. The CDR3 loop is CASSRWTRDTQYF. As DNA, the CDR3 is TGCGCCAGCAGCCGGTGGACTCGGGATACGCAGTATTTT.

The J gene is TRBJ2-1, the V gene TRBV27; perhaps TRBD1 as D (6 bases). The V gene lost 7 bases and the J gene lost 0 bases, with 16 bases spanning the gap. CDR3 size: 16 residues. Per the germline V gene, CDR1 is MNHEY and CDR2 is SMNVEV (reference sequence). CDR3 in DNA: TGTGCCAGCACCAAGGACAGAAGCTACTCCTACAATGAGCAGTTCTTC. It specifies CASTKDRSYSYNEQFF.

The V and J genes are TRBV6-6 and TRBJ1-1; 12 nucleotides align to TRBD1. CDR3 length: 15 residues. From germline, CDR1 is MNHNY and CDR2 SVGAGI (reference sequence). V lost 5 bases to trimming and J lost 3 bases; unmatched junction nucleotides: 4. In nucleotides, the CDR3 is TGTGCCAGCAGTGGGACAGGGGGCGGGTACACTGAAGCTTTCTTT. This gives the protein CASSGTGGGYTEAFF.

The chain carries TRBV10-3 and TRBJ2-7; D unclear. Germline V gives CDR1 ENHRY, CDR2 SYGVKD. CDR3 length: 15 amino acids. Deletions cut 2 bases from V and 2 bases from J, with 13 bases between. The DNA of the CDR3 is TGTGCCATCAGTGAGGCGGACGGTAACCCCTACGAGCAGTACTTC. Translating it yields CAISEADGNPYEQYF.

The V call is TRBV18, the J call TRBJ2-5; weak D call: TRBD2 (6 bases). V was shortened by 5 bases and J by 1 base, with 17 bases between the two germline ends. The germline CDR1 and CDR2 sequences are KGHSH and LQKENI. This CDR3 is built from 16 residues. The CDR3 bases are TGTGCCAGCTCATCGGAAGGAGCGGGCCTCCAAGAGACCCAGTACTTC. Protein: CASSSEGAGLQETQYF.

This clone was recorded only once. The chain recombines TRBV12-5 with TRBJ2-7; TRBD2 matches 9 bases. In germline, CDR1 is LGHNT, CDR2 FRNRAP. This CDR3 has 16 amino acids. V was clipped by 1 base and J by 0 bases; unmatched bases: 4. The CDR3 sequence: CASGLGQAGGSYEQYV. CDR3 bases: TGTGCTAGTGGTTTGGGGCAAGCGGGAGGCTCCTACGAGCAGTACGTC.

This clone was counted at least ten times. This chain connects TRBV7-9 to TRBJ2-7, with no clear D. Germline V lookup: CDR1 SEHNR, CDR2 FQNEAQ (reference sequence). The V gene lost 3 bases and the J gene lost 6 bases, with 6 bases spanning the gap. The CDR3 sequence is 11 residues long. The CDR3 spells CASSLKSEQYV. The CDR3 DNA reads as TGTGCCAGCAGCTTGAAGAGCGAGCAGTACGTC.

The chain combines TRBV3-1 (or the pseudogene TRBV3-2) with TRBJ1-2; 8 bases are a match to TRBD1. The CDR3 runs to 13 residues. The J segment lost 8 bases and the V segment lost 6 bases, leaving 8 bases of the junction unmatched. Germline CDR1 LGHDT, CDR2 YNNKEL (reference sequence). The DNA of the CDR3 is TGTGCCAGCAGGCAACAGGGACAGGACGGCTACACCTTC. Its translation is CASRQQGQDGYTF.

This clone was seen only a few times. The chain has TRBV27 and TRBJ1-1; the match to TRBD1 covers 12 bases. The CDR3 covers 16 residues. Trimming took 5 bases from V and 5 from J; bases not matched to a gene: 9. Germline CDR1 is MNHEY and CDR2 is SMNVEV (reference sequence). CDR3 sequence: CASSIGTGGIETEAFF. Here the CDR3 DNA reads TGTGCCAGCAGTATCGGGACAGGGGGCATAGAGACTGAAGCTTTCTTT.

The CDR3 loop reads CASSLGVAGISYEQYF. The CDR3 coding sequence is TGCGCCAGCAGCTTGGGGGTAGCGGGGATATCCTACGAGCAGTACTTC. The chain has TRBV5-1 and TRBJ2-7; 8 bases map to TRBD2. The CDR3 sequence is 16 residues long. J lost 1 base, V lost 0 bases, and 6 bases had no gene match. The germline gives CDR1 SGHRS, CDR2 YFSETQ.

The chain has TRBV6-5 and TRBJ1-5; D remains unclear. This CDR3 comprises 13 residues. Trimming pared 5 bases from V and 3 bases from J, leaving 8 bases between. CDR1 and CDR2 from the germline V gene are MNHEY and SVGAGI. The CDR3 DNA follows: TGTGCCAGCAGTCCGCAGGACAATCAGCCCCAGCATTTT. Translated: CASSPQDNQPQHF.

This chain uses TRBV27 with TRBJ2-6; D is possibly TRBD2 (6 bases). Trimming removed 6 bases at V and 0 bases at J, with 12 bases between. CDR1 and CDR2 (germline): MNHEY, SMNVEV (reference sequence). The CDR3 is 16 residues long. CDR3 nucleotide sequence: TGTGCCAGCAGGGAGGGCAGGTTCTCTGGGGCCAACGTCCTGACTTTC. This translates into CASREGRFSGANVLTF.

In its sample, this clone was seen once. The rearrangement uses TRBV29-1 and TRBJ1-4; 8 bases line up with TRBD1. Looked up from germline, CDR1 is SQVTM and CDR2 is ANQGSEA. The ends lost 6 bases at V and 5 bases at J; junction bases unmatched: 11. This CDR3 is 15 amino acids long. CDR3 amino acids: CSVLGTGLLNEKLFF. The CDR3 DNA follows: TGCAGCGTCCTAGGGACAGGCCTGTTGAATGAAAAACTGTTTTTT.

This chain joins TRBV9 and TRBJ2-5, with D possibly TRBD2 on 6 matching bases. The V gene's germline CDR1 is SGDLS and CDR2 YYNGEE. The V end was cut by 6 bases, the J end by 4 bases, with 22 bases between. The CDR3 is made up of 16 amino acids. The CDR3 spells CASTTGGGAGGETQYF. CDR3 DNA sequence: TGTGCCAGCACCACTGGCGGAGGAGCGGGTGGAGAGACCCAGTACTTC.

Regarding this clone: This sample includes further DNA sequences coding for the same CDR3. V usage is TRBV5-6 and J usage is TRBJ1-6; D unclear. The germline V gene has CDR1 SGHDT and CDR2 YYEEEE. The CDR3 length is 14 residues. V shed 0 bases and J shed 5 bases, with 6 bases lying between them. The CDR3 DNA is TGTGCCAGCAGCTTGGGCCGGAATAATTCACCCCTCCACTTT. Its translation: CASSLGRNNSPLHF.

This clone came up once. V gene TRBV6-5 combines with J gene TRBJ2-1; D unresolved. The CDR3 loop spans 14 amino acids. Per germline, CDR1 MNHEY and CDR2 SVGAGI. The V end lost 6 bases, the J end lost 8 bases, and 17 bases lay between the germline ends. CDR3: CASSRRVFPDEQFF. DNA of the CDR3: TGTGCCAGCAGCCGTCGGGTTTTCCCCGATGAGCAGTTCTTC.

This clone was counted once. The chain employs TRBV5-4 and TRBJ2-1; 10 positions agree with TRBD1. V shed 4 bases, J shed 4 bases, and the junction held 11 bases outside the gene matches. Germline values: CDR1 SGHNT, CDR2 YYREEE (reference sequence). CDR3 size: 17 residues. The CDR3 here is CASSTRTGGVNYNEQFF. Here the CDR3 DNA reads TGTGCCAGCAGCACGAGGACAGGGGGAGTGAATTACAATGAGCAGTTCTTC.